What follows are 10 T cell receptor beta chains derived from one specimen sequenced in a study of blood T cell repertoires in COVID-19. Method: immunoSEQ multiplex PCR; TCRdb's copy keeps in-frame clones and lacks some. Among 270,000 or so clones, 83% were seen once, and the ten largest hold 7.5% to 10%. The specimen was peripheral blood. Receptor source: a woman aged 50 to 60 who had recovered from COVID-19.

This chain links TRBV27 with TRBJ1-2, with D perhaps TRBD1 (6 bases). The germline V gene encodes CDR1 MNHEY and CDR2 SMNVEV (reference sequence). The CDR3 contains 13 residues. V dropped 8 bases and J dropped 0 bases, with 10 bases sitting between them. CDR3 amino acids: CASGTGTNYGYTF. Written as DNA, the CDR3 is TGTGCCAGCGGAACAGGGACTAACTATGGCTACACCTTC.

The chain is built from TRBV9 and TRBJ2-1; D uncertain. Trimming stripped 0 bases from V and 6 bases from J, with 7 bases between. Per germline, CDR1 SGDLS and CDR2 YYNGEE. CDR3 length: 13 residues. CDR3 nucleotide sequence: TGTGCCAGCAGCGTAGTATCGGGCAATGAGCAGTTCTTC. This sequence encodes CASSVVSGNEQFF.

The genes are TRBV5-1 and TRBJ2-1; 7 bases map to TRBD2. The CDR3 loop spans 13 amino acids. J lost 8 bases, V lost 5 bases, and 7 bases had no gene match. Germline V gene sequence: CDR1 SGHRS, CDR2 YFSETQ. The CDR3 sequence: CASSPSAGDEQFF. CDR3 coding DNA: TGCGCCAGCAGTCCCTCTGCGGGGGATGAGCAGTTCTTC.

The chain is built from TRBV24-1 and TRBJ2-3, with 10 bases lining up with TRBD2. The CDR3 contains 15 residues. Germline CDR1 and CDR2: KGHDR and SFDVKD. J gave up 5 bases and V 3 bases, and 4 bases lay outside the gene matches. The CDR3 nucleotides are TGTGCCACCAGTGATCCCGGGACTAGCGTAGATACGCAGTATTTT. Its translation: CATSDPGTSVDTQYF.

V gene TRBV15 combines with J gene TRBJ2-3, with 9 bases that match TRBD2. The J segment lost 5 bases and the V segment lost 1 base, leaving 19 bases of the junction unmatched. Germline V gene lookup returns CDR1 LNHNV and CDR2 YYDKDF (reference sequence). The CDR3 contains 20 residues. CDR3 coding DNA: TGTGCCACCAGCAGAGTCTGGACAGGCCGCGTAGCGGGAGCGGTAGATACGCAGTATTTT. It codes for CATSRVWTGRVAGAVDTQYF.

Written as DNA, the CDR3 is TGTGCCAGCAGCTACGGACAGGGGGCGGTCGGGGAGCTGTTTTTT. Its translation is CASSYGQGAVGELFF. This chain links TRBV7-8 with TRBJ2-2; 11 bases align to TRBD1. V lost 4 bases, J lost 7 bases, and 5 bases stayed unmatched. Per the germline V gene, CDR1 is SGHVS and CDR2 is FQNEAQ. The CDR3 length is 15 residues.

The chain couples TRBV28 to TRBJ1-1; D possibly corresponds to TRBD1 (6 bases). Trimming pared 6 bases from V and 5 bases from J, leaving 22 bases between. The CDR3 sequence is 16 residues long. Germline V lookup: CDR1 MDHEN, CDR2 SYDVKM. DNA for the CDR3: TGTGCCAGCAGAGGGGGGGCCGGAGACGAGAGAACTGAAGCTTTCTTT. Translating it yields CASRGGAGDERTEAFF.

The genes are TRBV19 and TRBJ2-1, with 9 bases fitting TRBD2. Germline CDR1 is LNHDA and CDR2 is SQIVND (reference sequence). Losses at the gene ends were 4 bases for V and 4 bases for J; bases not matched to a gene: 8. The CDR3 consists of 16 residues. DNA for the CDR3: TGTGCCAGTAGTACCCCGACTAGCGGTACTTACAATGAGCAGTTCTTC. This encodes CASSTPTSGTYNEQFF.

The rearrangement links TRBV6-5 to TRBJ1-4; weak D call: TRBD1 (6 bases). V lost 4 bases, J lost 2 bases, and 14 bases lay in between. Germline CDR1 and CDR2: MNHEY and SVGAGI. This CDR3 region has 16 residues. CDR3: CASSSEAGATNEKLFF. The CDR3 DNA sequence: TGTGCCAGCAGTTCGGAGGCGGGGGCCACTAATGAAAAACTGTTTTTT.

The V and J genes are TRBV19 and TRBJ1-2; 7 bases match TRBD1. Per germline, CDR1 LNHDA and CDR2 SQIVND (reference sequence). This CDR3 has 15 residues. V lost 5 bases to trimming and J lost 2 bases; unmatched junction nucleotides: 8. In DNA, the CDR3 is TGTGCCAGTAGTGTCACACAGGGGAGGAACTATGGCTACACCTTC. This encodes CASSVTQGRNYGYTF.